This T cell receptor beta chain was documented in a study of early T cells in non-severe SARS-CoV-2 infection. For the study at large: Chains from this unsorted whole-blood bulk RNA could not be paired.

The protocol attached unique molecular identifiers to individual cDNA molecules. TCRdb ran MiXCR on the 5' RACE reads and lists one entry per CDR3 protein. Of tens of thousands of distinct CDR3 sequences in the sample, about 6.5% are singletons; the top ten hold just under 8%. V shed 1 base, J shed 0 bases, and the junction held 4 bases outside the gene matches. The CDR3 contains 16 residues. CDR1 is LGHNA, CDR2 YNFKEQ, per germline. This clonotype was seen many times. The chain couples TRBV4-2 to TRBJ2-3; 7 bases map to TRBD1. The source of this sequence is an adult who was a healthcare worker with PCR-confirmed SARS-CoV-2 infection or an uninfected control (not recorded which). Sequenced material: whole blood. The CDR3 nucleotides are TGTGCCAGCAGCCAAGGTCAGGGGGACAGCACAGATACGCAGTATTTT. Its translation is CASSQGQGDSTDTQYF.